These T cell receptor beta chains were read from a single sample in a study of T-cell reconstitution after alpha-beta-depleted transplantation in children. TCRdb recomputed calls from the PCR reads with MiXCR, one row per CDR3 protein. Found here are about 610,000 distinct CDR3 sequences, 10% of them singletons; the top ten hold roughly 4%. This specimen was PBMCs from the stem cell graft donor, taken from the stem cell graft. The source is a human donor who donated a stem cell graft to a child with acute myeloid leukemia. Both conserved end residues are part of each CDR3. A D gene is named only where the DNA matches it firmly. Clone size is given for some rows only: seen once, a few or many times, or a class if the clone is expanded.

>-|TRBV5-1|TRBJ2-7|-
TGCGCCAGCAGCTTGGCTCGAGTAACCTACGAGCAGTACTTC
CASSLARVTYEQYF
>TRBD2|TRBV10-3|TRBJ2-3|-
TGTGCCATCAGCGAAAGCGGGGATTACACAGATACGCAGTATTTT
CAISESGDYTDTQYF
>-|TRBV27|TRBJ1-1|-
TGTGCCAGCAGAACTGGGGGTCAGGGTGAAGCTTTCTTT
CASRTGGQGEAFF
>TRBD2|TRBV28|TRBJ2-1|few
TGTGCCAGCAGACAGGGACTAGCGGGGTTAAGCTACAATGAGCAGTTCTTC
CASRQGLAGLSYNEQFF
>-|TRBV5-5|TRBJ2-5|-
TGTGCCAGCAGCGACATTTCTGAGGGCACTCAAGAGACCCAGTACTTC
CASSDISEGTQETQYF
>-|TRBV12-3/TRBV12-4|TRBJ1-1|-
TGTGCCAGCCTCTCCGAGGGGTTACCGAACACTGAAGCTTTCTTT
CASLSEGLPNTEAFF
>TRBD2|TRBV10-3|TRBJ2-3|few
TGTGCCATCAGTGAGTCCCGCGGGAGCGGCACAGATACGCAGTATTTT
CAISESRGSGTDTQYF
>-|TRBV20-1|TRBJ2-5|-
TGCAGTGCTAGAGACCCCTGGGGAAACCAAGAGACCCAGTACTTC
CSARDPWGNQETQYF
>-|TRBV20-1|TRBJ2-7|many
TGCAGTGCCGGGCACCGCGGAGAGCAGTACTTC
CSAGHRGEQYF
>-|TRBV5-1|TRBJ1-6|many
TGCGCCAGCAGCTTGGACACGTTCGGTGATTCACCCCTCCACTTT
CASSLDTFGDSPLHF
>-|TRBV6-1|TRBJ2-3|-
TGTGCCAGCAGCGGACAGAACACAGATACGCAGTATTTT
CASSGQNTDTQYF
>-|TRBV12-3/TRBV12-4|TRBJ2-5|once
TGTGCCAGCAGTTCCCTAGGTGGGCTAGTAGGGAACTTC
CASSSLGGLVGNF
>-|TRBV5-1|TRBJ2-3|many
TGCGCCAGCAGCTTGGTACAGTTGGCAGATACGCAGTATTTT
CASSLVQLADTQYF
>TRBD2|TRBV12-5|TRBJ2-1|many
TGTGCTAGCACACCATCGGGGGGACTGACGAGGGAGCAGTTCTTC
CASTPSGGLTREQFF
>-|TRBV30|TRBJ1-2|-
TGTGCCTGGACGGAGGTGATCTATGGCTACACCTTC
CAWTEVIYGYTF
>-|TRBV29-1|TRBJ2-5|-
TGCAGCGCAAAACCAAGGGGGACGGGAGAGACCCAGTACTTC
CSAKPRGTGETQYF
>TRBD2|TRBV11-1|TRBJ2-2|few
TGTGCCAGCAGCTCGGGACTAGCGGGGCCCACGGCTGCCGGGGAGCTGTTTTTT
CASSSGLAGPTAAGELFF
>TRBD2|TRBV15|TRBJ2-1|-
TGTGCCACCAGCAGAGGGACTAGCAGGACCAATGAGCAGTTCTTC
CATSRGTSRTNEQFF
>-|TRBV6-1|TRBJ2-5|-
TGTGCCAGCAGACGCGAAGGGGGGGTGGGTAGAGATGAGACCCAGTACTTC
CASRREGGVGRDETQYF
>TRBD1|TRBV29-1|TRBJ1-2|many
TGCAGCGTTGAAGTAAGGGACAGTAACTATGGCTACACCTTC
CSVEVRDSNYGYTF
>TRBD1|TRBV29-1|TRBJ1-2|few
TGCAGCGTTCAAACAGGGGGTAATGGCTACACCTTC
CSVQTGGNGYTF
>-|TRBV3-1|TRBJ2-7|-
TGTGCCAGCAGCCAAGGCGTCTCCTTCTACGAGCAGTACTTC
CASSQGVSFYEQYF
>TRBD2|TRBV5-1|TRBJ2-3|few
TGCGCCAGCAGCTCGGGGGAAGCGGGAATCGCAGATACGCAGTATTTT
CASSSGEAGIADTQYF
>-|TRBV12-3/TRBV12-4|TRBJ1-2|-
TGTGCCAGCAGTTCCCTCGGACACTCTAACTATGGCTACACCTTC
CASSSLGHSNYGYTF
>-|TRBV27|TRBJ2-6|many
TGTGCCAGCAGTGTTAGTCGGTTTGCTGGGGCCAACGTCCTGACTTTC
CASSVSRFAGANVLTF
>-|TRBV5-1|TRBJ2-7|few
TGCGCCAGCAGGGAGGAGGGGCCGGGGGAGCAGTACTTC
CASREEGPGEQYF
>TRBD1|TRBV7-2|TRBJ1-2|-
TGTGCCAGCAGCATACAGGGGTTCTATGGCTACACCTTC
CASSIQGFYGYTF
>-|TRBV7-2|TRBJ2-5|few
TGTGCCAGCAGCCCCCGGGGGCAAGGGACCCAGTACTTC
CASSPRGQGTQYF
>-|TRBV20-1|TRBJ2-3|few
TGCAGTGCTAGTGAGAAAACGCAGTATTTT
CSASEKTQYF